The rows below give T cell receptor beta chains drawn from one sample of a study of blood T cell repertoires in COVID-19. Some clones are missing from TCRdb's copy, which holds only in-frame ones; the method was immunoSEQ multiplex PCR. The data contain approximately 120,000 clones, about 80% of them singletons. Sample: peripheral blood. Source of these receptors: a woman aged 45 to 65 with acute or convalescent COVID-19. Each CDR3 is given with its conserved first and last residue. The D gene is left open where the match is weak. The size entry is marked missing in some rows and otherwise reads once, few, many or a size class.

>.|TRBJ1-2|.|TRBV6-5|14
TGTGCCAGCAGTTACTCCCCGACAGCAAATGGCTACACCTTC
CASSYSPTANGYTF
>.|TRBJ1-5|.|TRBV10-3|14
TGTGCCATCGCCTCGGGGGGGGGCAATCAGCCCCAGCATTTT
CAIASGGGNQPQHF
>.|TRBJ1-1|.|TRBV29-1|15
TGCAGCGTTGGAGCTATGGGGCACGTGAGCACTGAAGCTTTCTTT
CSVGAMGHVSTEAFF
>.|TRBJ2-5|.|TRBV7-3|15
TGTGCCAGCAGCTTACTCGACATGTACCAAGAGACCCAGTACTTC
CASSLLDMYQETQYF
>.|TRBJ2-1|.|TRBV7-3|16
TGTGCCAGCAGCTTAATGACCGTCGGGGAAGGGAATGAGCAGTTCTTC
CASSLMTVGEGNEQFF
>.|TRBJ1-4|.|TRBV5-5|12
TGTGCCAGCAGCTTCATTCCAGAAAAACTGTTTTTT
CASSFIPEKLFF
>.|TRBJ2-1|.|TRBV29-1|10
TGCAGCGTTGGTTCAAATGAGCAGTTCTTC
CSVGSNEQFF
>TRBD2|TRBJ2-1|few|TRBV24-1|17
TGTGCCACCAGTGATTACAACGGACTAGCGGGAGGCAATGAGCAGTTCTTC
CATSDYNGLAGGNEQFF
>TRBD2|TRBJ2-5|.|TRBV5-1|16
TGCGCCAGCAGCTTGGGATTAGCGGGAGGTAGAGAGACCCAGTACTTC
CASSLGLAGGRETQYF
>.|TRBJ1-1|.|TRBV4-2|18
TGTGCCAGCAGCCAAGAGCCTACAGGGAACTTCATGAACACTGAAGCTTTCTTT
CASSQEPTGNFMNTEAFF
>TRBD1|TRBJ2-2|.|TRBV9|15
TGTGCCAGCAGCCTCGGACAGGGAGGTACCGGGGAGCTGTTTTTT
CASSLGQGGTGELFF
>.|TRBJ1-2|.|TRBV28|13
TGTGCCAGCAGGGAGGGCGTCAGCTATGGCTACACCTTC
CASREGVSYGYTF
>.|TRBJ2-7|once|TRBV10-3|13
TGTGCCATCAGAGAATACCAGGGCGGCGAGCAGTACTTC
CAIREYQGGEQYF